The 30 T cell receptor beta chains below come from one sample, sequenced in a study of shared clonotypes between healthy human individuals (TCRdb year 2020). The method behind the library was the immunoSEQ multiplex PCR assay. The table was pulled from immuneACCESS by TCRdb, which kept in-frame rearrangements only. Such tables lose some clones; where checked, under half of the loss comes from unresolved V genes, and the rest has no known cause. The sample table shows about 480,000 clones, and 70% to 80% are seen once. The leading ten clones occupy 13% of the sample. The specimen sequenced was PBMCs. The receptors derive from a woman aged 40-49 years in good health. Some clones in this sample may be carry-over from other donors' samples.

This clone was observed a few times. This chain uses TRBV27 with TRBJ2-7, with D unresolved. CDR3 length equals 15 residues. CDR1 and CDR2 (germline): MNHEY, SMNVEV (reference sequence). V shed 3 bases and J shed 6 bases, with 18 bases lying between them. The CDR3 reads CASSFERSTEAEQYF. CDR3 sequence (DNA): TGTGCCAGCAGTTTCGAACGGAGTACCGAGGCCGAGCAGTACTTC.

Of note for this clone: Other DNA sequences in the same sample also yield this CDR3. The V gene is TRBV9, the J gene TRBJ2-3; D unclear. This CDR3 is 13 amino acids long. The V end was cut by 0 bases, the J end by 6 bases, with 8 bases between. In germline, CDR1 is SGDLS, CDR2 YYNGEE. CDR3: CASSVAARDTQYF. As DNA, the CDR3 is TGTGCCAGCAGCGTAGCAGCGAGGGATACGCAGTATTTT.

The genes are TRBV6-5 and TRBJ2-5, with D perhaps matching TRBD1 or TRBD2 (5 bases each). The germline V and J ends were trimmed by 10 bases and 7 bases, with 19 bases remaining between them. The CDR3 runs 13 residues. Looked up from germline, CDR1 is MNHEY and CDR2 is SVGAGI. CDR3 DNA sequence: TGTGCCACCCAACAGGTCCCGAGGGGGACCCAGTACTTC. Encoded protein: CATQQVPRGTQYF.

V is TRBV10-2 and J is TRBJ1-2; 7 bases agree with TRBD1. Germline values: CDR1 WSHSY, CDR2 SAAADI. This CDR3 contains 16 residues. Unmatched junction bases numbered 10, after V lost 2 bases and J lost 4 bases. CDR3 residues: CASSEIGRDSIYGYTF. The CDR3 DNA sequence: TGCGCCAGCAGTGAGATAGGGCGGGACAGCATCTATGGCTACACCTTC.

The chain is built from TRBV27 and TRBJ2-7; D gene unclear. This CDR3 spans 14 amino acids. Trimming took 9 bases from V and 2 from J, leaving 17 bases between them. Looked up from germline, CDR1 is MNHEY and CDR2 is SMNVEV (reference sequence). CDR3 protein: CASKEGQAAYEQYF. CDR3 DNA sequence: TGTGCCAGTAAGGAAGGCCAGGCCGCCTACGAGCAGTACTTC.

The chain employs TRBV10-1 and TRBJ2-4, with TRBD1 matching 7 bases. This CDR3 spans 18 amino acids. CDR1 is WNHNN, CDR2 SYGVQD, per germline (reference sequence). V was pared by 0 bases and J by 5 bases, with 13 bases of the junction left unmatched. CDR3 protein: CASSESVGSLGQQNIQYF. The CDR3 DNA reads as TGCGCCAGCAGTGAGTCGGTAGGGTCTTTGGGACAGCAAAACATTCAGTACTTC.

This chain connects TRBV29-1 to TRBJ1-5; no firm D call. The CDR3 has 13 residues. Looked up from germline, CDR1 is SQVTM and CDR2 is ANQGSEA. Trimming removed 4 bases from V and 5 bases from J, with 12 bases in between. The CDR3 here is CSVATEAYQPQHF. The CDR3 nucleotides read TGCAGCGTTGCAACAGAGGCTTATCAGCCCCAGCATTTT.

This clone was seen only once. This chain's CDR3 is CASGMTGARETQYF. For the CDR3, the DNA is TGTGCTAGTGGTATGACAGGGGCCCGAGAGACCCAGTACTTC. This sequence joins TRBV12-5 and TRBJ2-5; 8 bases align to TRBD1. The germline CDR1 and CDR2 sequences are LGHNT and FRNRAP. After removal of 5 bases from V and 4 bases from J, the junction contained 6 bases not matched to a gene. The CDR3 extends over 14 amino acids. The full variable domain, in which reference TRBV12-5 and TRBJ2-5 provide the parts outside the CDR3, is DARVTQTPRHKVTEMGQEVTMRCQPILGHNTVFWYRQTMMQGLELLAYFRNRAPLDDSGMPKDRFSAEMPDATLATLKIQPSEPRDSAVYFCASGMTGARETQYFGPGTRLLVL.

The chain couples TRBV6-5 to TRBJ1-5; 10 nucleotides line up with TRBD1. CDR1 is MNHEY and CDR2 is SVGAGI in the germline V gene. The CDR3 length is 16 residues. Trimming cost V 4 bases and J 4 bases; bases outside gene matches: 7. The CDR3 is CASSFRGGQGNQPQHF. CDR3 bases: TGTGCCAGCAGTTTTCGGGGGGGACAGGGGAATCAGCCCCAGCATTTT.

This clone has only one observation. V and J are TRBV19 and TRBJ2-6; TRBD1 might be the D (6 bases). Trimming pared 3 bases from V and 0 bases from J, leaving 9 bases between. The CDR3 length is 16 residues. The germline V gene encodes CDR1 LNHDA and CDR2 SQIVND (reference sequence). CDR3 amino acids: CASSMGAVSGANVLTF. The CDR3, as DNA: TGTGCCAGTAGTATGGGGGCCGTCTCTGGGGCCAACGTCCTGACTTTC.

The genes are TRBV4-2 and TRBJ1-1; D is possibly TRBD1 (5 bases). The CDR3 spans 17 residues. Germline lookup yields CDR1 LGHNA and CDR2 YNFKEQ. Trimming stripped 0 bases from V and 7 bases from J, with 21 bases between. The CDR3 bases are TGTGCCAGCAGCCAAGAGTCGGAAGTGAAGCAGGGTAGTGAAGCTTTCTTT. Amino acid sequence: CASSQESEVKQGSEAFF.

This clone was observed once. The chain recombines TRBV9 with TRBJ1-3; a weak D match, TRBD1 (6 bases). V shed 10 bases and J shed 0 bases, with 14 bases lying between them. CDR1 and CDR2 (germline): SGDLS, YYNGEE. The CDR3 spans 14 residues. The CDR3 reads CASGAALSGNTIYF. The CDR3, as DNA: TGTGCCTCGGGGGCAGCCCTCTCTGGAAACACCATATATTTT.

The J gene is TRBJ2-4, the V gene TRBV18, with 10 bases identical to TRBD1. Trimming took 3 bases from V and 3 from J; bases not matched to a gene: 2. There are 15 residues in the CDR3. Per germline, CDR1 KGHSH and CDR2 LQKENI. CDR3 sequence reads: CASSPGTGVKNIQYF. The CDR3, as DNA: TGTGCCAGCTCACCTGGGACAGGGGTCAAAAACATTCAGTACTTC.

This clone was picked up a small number of times. The J gene is TRBJ1-1, the V gene TRBV28, with 9 bases that match TRBD1. The trim removed 5 bases at V and 4 bases at J, leaving 11 bases unmatched. CDR3 length equals 16 residues. Germline-derived CDR1 and CDR2 are MDHEN and SYDVKM. The CDR3: CASSETGTGYSTEAFF. The CDR3, as DNA: TGTGCCAGCAGTGAGACCGGGACAGGGTATAGCACTGAAGCTTTCTTT.

The chain is built from TRBV9 and TRBJ1-3; D is perhaps TRBD1 (6 bases). The germline V gene has CDR1 SGDLS and CDR2 YYNGEE. V lost 0 bases to trimming and J lost 3 bases, with 16 bases between them. CDR3 size: 17 residues. Written as DNA, the CDR3 is TGTGCCAGCAGCGTAGCTTGGGGGCCATCGGGTGGAAACACCATATATTTT. Protein product: CASSVAWGPSGGNTIYF.

The V call is TRBV7-9, the J call TRBJ2-3, with a tentative D call TRBD2 (5 bases). Germline assignment: CDR1 SEHNR and CDR2 FQNEAQ (reference sequence). This CDR3 region has 13 residues. Trimming pared 11 bases from V and 1 base from J, leaving 13 bases between. CDR3 in amino acids: CAGGGSGTDTQYF. CDR3 in DNA: TGTGCCGGCGGCGGTAGCGGCACAGATACGCAGTATTTT.

V gene TRBV7-3 combines with J gene TRBJ1-1; D is unresolved. The CDR3 consists of 13 residues. Germline-derived CDR1 and CDR2 are SGHTA and FQGTGA. V was trimmed by 5 bases and J by 3 bases, leaving 10 bases between them. CDR3 protein: CASSPNGDTEAFF. The CDR3 DNA follows: TGTGCCAGCAGCCCTAATGGGGACACTGAAGCTTTCTTT.

This sequence joins TRBV14 and TRBJ1-5, with D possibly being TRBD1 (6 bases). Germline CDR1 is SGHDN and CDR2 is FVKESK. The V end lost 0 bases, the J end lost 6 bases, and 15 bases lay between the germline ends. CDR3 size: 16 residues. CDR3 DNA: TGTGCCAGCAGCCAAGAGGGGACACCCCTCCTTCAGCCCCAGCATTTT. Its protein product is CASSQEGTPLLQPQHF.

The chain has TRBV28 and TRBJ2-7; D unclear. The CDR3 length is 14 residues. Germline loops: CDR1 MDHEN, CDR2 SYDVKM. Trimming took 5 bases from V and 1 from J, leaving 12 bases between them. The CDR3: CASSTRTSSYEQYF. DNA for the CDR3: TGTGCCAGCAGTACCAGGACCAGTTCCTACGAGCAGTACTTC.

V is TRBV5-4 and J is TRBJ1-1; 7 nucleotides line up with TRBD1. Trimming took 0 bases from V and 1 from J; bases not matched to a gene: 0. The CDR3 length is 14 residues. Germline CDR1 is SGHNT and CDR2 is YYREEE (reference sequence). The CDR3 coding sequence is TGTGCCAGCAGCTTGGACAGGGGGAACACTGAAGCTTTCTTT. It yields the protein CASSLDRGNTEAFF.

For this clone: Other DNA variants within this sample encode the same CDR3. V is TRBV5-4 and J is TRBJ2-5; D not resolved. In germline, CDR1 is SGHNT, CDR2 YYREEE (reference sequence). With 0 bases removed from V and 2 bases from J, the gap between germline ends came to 8 bases. CDR3 length equals 14 residues. The CDR3, as DNA: TGTGCCAGCAGCTTGGTTGGTCAGCAAGAGACCCAGTACTTC. This sequence encodes CASSLVGQQETQYF.

This clone has only a few counts. The chain couples TRBV5-4 to TRBJ2-1, with 7 nucleotides matching TRBD2. CDR1 SGHNT and CDR2 YYREEE come from the germline V gene (reference sequence). The CDR3 totals 17 residues. V was clipped by 2 bases and J by 4 bases; unmatched bases: 12. The CDR3, as DNA: TGTGCCAGCAGCTTTAACGTACCTAGCGGTTATTACAATGAGCAGTTCTTC. Protein product: CASSFNVPSGYYNEQFF.

This clone came up a few times. The rearrangement joins TRBV5-1 to TRBJ2-1, with 8 bases matching TRBD2. The CDR3 is made up of 17 amino acids. The trim removed 4 bases at V and 0 bases at J, leaving 9 bases unmatched. The V gene's germline CDR1 is SGHRS and CDR2 YFSETQ. Here the CDR3 DNA reads TGCGCCAGCAGCCCCTCTAGCGGGTGGAGCTCCTACAATGAGCAGTTCTTC. This codes for CASSPSSGWSSYNEQFF. Variable domain in full (rest from reference TRBV5-1 and TRBJ2-1): KAGVTQTPRYLIKTRGQQVTLSCSPISGHRSVSWYQQTPGQGLQFLFEYFSETQRNKGNFPGRFSGRQFSNSRSEMNVSTLELGDSALYLCASSPSSGWSSYNEQFFGPGTRLTVL.

This chain connects TRBV18 to TRBJ2-5; TRBD1 or TRBD2 may be the D gene (5 bases each). The V end was cut by 2 bases, the J end by 1 base, with 11 bases between. This CDR3 region has 15 residues. Germline CDR1 KGHSH, CDR2 LQKENI. The CDR3 coding sequence is TGTGCCAGCTCACCAGGCGAGGGGAGCCAAGAGACCCAGTACTTC. Translating gives CASSPGEGSQETQYF.

The rearrangement joins TRBV19 to TRBJ2-7; 10 nucleotides line up with TRBD1. With 8 bases clipped from V and 5 bases from J, the junction kept 9 bases outside the gene matches. From germline, CDR1 is LNHDA and CDR2 SQIVND (reference sequence). The CDR3 extends over 14 amino acids. CDR3 DNA: TGTGCCAGTTCCGGGACAGGGGTAGTCGACGAGCAGTACTTC. Its protein is CASSGTGVVDEQYF.

V usage is TRBV9 and J usage is TRBJ2-1, with D possibly matching TRBD2 (5 bases). CDR1 SGDLS and CDR2 YYNGEE come from the germline V gene. This CDR3 comprises 14 residues. V gave up 4 bases and J gave up 5 bases, with 13 bases separating them. The CDR3 spells CASSQFFGDNEQFF. The CDR3 DNA reads as TGTGCCAGCAGCCAATTCTTCGGGGACAATGAGCAGTTCTTC.

V is TRBV7-8 and J is TRBJ2-1, with D possibly matching TRBD2 (6 bases). CDR3 length equals 14 residues. Germline lookup yields CDR1 SGHVS and CDR2 FQNEAQ. The CDR3 nucleotides read TGTGCTGTGGGAGGACTAATCACCTACAATGAGCAGTTCTTC. Amino acid sequence: CAVGGLITYNEQFF.

This clone turned up a few times. The rearrangement uses TRBV28 and TRBJ1-1; TRBD1 might be the D (6 bases). The CDR3 is 15 residues long. The V end was cut by 5 bases, the J end by 1 base, with 14 bases between. CDR1 MDHEN and CDR2 SYDVKM come from the germline V gene. CDR3 protein: CASSPTTGGNTEAFF. CDR3 nucleotides: TGTGCCAGCAGTCCGACGACAGGTGGGAACACTGAAGCTTTCTTT.

The chain recombines TRBV15 with TRBJ2-7; a possible D gene is TRBD2 (6 bases). CDR1 is LNHNV and CDR2 is YYDKDF in the germline V gene (reference sequence). V lost 1 base and J 0 bases, leaving 13 bases between the germline ends. The CDR3 loop spans 16 amino acids. CDR3 loop: CATSRGAAGYSYEQYF. CDR3 sequence (DNA): TGTGCCACCAGCAGAGGTGCAGCGGGCTACTCCTACGAGCAGTACTTC.

CDR3 region: CASSFGGTSTDTQYF. The CDR3 coding sequence is TGCGCCAGCAGCTTTGGCGGGACTAGCACAGATACGCAGTATTTT. The V call is TRBV5-1, the J call TRBJ2-3, with D perhaps TRBD2 (6 bases). The CDR3 length is 15 residues. Germline assignment: CDR1 SGHRS and CDR2 YFSETQ. V dropped 2 bases and J dropped 0 bases, with 10 bases sitting between them.